This TCR beta chain was recorded in a study of T cells after yellow fever vaccination. TCRdb recomputed calls from the 5' RACE reads with MiXCR, one row per CDR3 protein. Among hundreds of thousands of distinct CDR3 sequences, 18% were seen once, and the ten largest hold 15% to 20%. The germline V gene encodes CDR1 MNHEY and CDR2 SMNVEV (reference sequence). With 4 bases clipped from V and 1 base from J, the junction kept 9 bases outside the gene matches. CDR3 size: 17 residues. The sample in question was PBMCs, obtained before the yellow fever booster vaccination. The rearrangement uses TRBV27 and TRBJ2-3, with 9 bases fitting TRBD1. The sequence came from a man in his late teens or twenties who received the YFV17D yellow fever vaccine. The CDR3 sequence is CASSSGQGLGGTDTQYF. CDR3 bases: TGTGCCAGCAGTTCCGGACAGGGGCTGGGAGGCACAGATACGCAGTATTTT.